The present T cell receptor (beta chain) was sequenced within a study of neurological immune-mediated disorders. One entry per CDR3 protein, called by TCRdb with MiXCR from the 5' RACE reads. The table records approximately 58,000 distinct CDR3 sequences, approximately 9.2% of them present only once. Time point given: longitudinal time-point 3. This clonotype was detected many times. The receptor comes from a woman in her thirties or forties in good health. The sample taken for sequencing was PBMCs.

The CDR3: CASSLGRGRGSDTQYF. The DNA for the CDR3 is TGTGCCAGCAGCTTAGGACGGGGGAGGGGCTCAGATACGCAGTATTTT. The chain carries TRBV7-8 and TRBJ2-3; 7 positions match TRBD2. This CDR3 region has 16 residues. Germline V gene data show CDR1 as SGHVS and CDR2 as FQNEAQ. With 1 base clipped from V and 4 bases from J, the junction kept 8 bases outside the gene matches.